The entry below gives a single T cell receptor beta chain sequence along with its context. Its antigen is still unknown. This record comes from a study of early T cells in non-severe SARS-CoV-2 infection. Whole-study context: The authors sequenced bulk RNA from unsorted whole blood, leaving chains unpaired. General study results and limits: VDJdb matches were skewed toward anti-spike CD8 T cell responses.

Attachment of unique molecular identifiers was made to individual cDNA molecules. TCRdb analysed the 5' RACE reads with MiXCR anew, one entry per CDR3 protein. This sample yields 97,000 or so distinct CDR3 sequences, of which around 12% are seen a single time; approximately 6% belongs to the top ten. Sequencing was performed on whole blood. This receptor was identified in an adult who was a healthcare worker with PCR-confirmed SARS-CoV-2 infection or an uninfected control (not recorded which).

CDR3 sequence (DNA): TGCGCCAGCAGCTTGGCCGGCCAGGGAGAAAGCTACACCTTC. Its translation: CASSLAGQGESYTF. The V and J genes are TRBV5-1 and TRBJ1-2, with a tentative D call TRBD1 (5 bases). V was shortened by 0 bases and J by 9 bases, with 15 bases between the two germline ends. The CDR3 has 14 residues. Germline CDR1 and CDR2: SGHRS and YFSETQ.